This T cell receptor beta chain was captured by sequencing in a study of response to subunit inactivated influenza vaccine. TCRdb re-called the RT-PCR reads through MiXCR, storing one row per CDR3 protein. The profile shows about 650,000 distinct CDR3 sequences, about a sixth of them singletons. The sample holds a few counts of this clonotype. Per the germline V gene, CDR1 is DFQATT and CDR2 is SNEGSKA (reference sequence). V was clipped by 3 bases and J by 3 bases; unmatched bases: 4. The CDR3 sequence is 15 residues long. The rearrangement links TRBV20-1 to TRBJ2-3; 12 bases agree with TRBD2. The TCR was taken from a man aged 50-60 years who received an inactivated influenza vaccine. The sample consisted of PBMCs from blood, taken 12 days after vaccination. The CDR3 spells CSASRLAGDTDTQYF. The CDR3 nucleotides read TGCAGTGCTAGCCGACTAGCGGGAGATACAGATACGCAGTATTTT.